This paragraph reports one T cell receptor beta chain. Its antigen remains undetermined. The input lacks base qualities; no much larger clone sits a single base away. This entry is derived from a study of CD8 T cells in Susac syndrome (dated by TCRdb to about 2019). Regarding the complete study: Among the Susac syndrome patients who were sequenced, clinically active disease was present in 5 or 6 and clinical remission was observed in under ten. At blood withdrawal, Susac syndrome patients were therapy-naive, treated with corticosteroids (with IVIg additionally given to some), or treated with IVIg alone. Repertoire sequencing was used to test whether CD8+ T cell activation and differentiation in Susac syndrome was antigen driven. Clonality of the CD8+ T cell repertoire was compared between over 10 healthy donors, approximately 14 Susac syndrome patients and under 19 multiple sclerosis patients.

High-throughput TCR beta sequencing profiled peripheral blood CD8+ and CD4+ T cells from healthy donors, Susac syndrome patients and multiple sclerosis patients. Susac syndrome patients met recently defined diagnostic criteria for definite or probable disease. Bulk CD8+ and CD4+ T cells were purified by magnetic negative isolation, while CD8+ TEMRA cells were enriched using FACS. Blood was drawn into EDTA tubes, processed within 24 hours, and PBMCs were isolated by density gradient centrifugation. PBMCs intended for TCR sequencing were cryopreserved in liquid nitrogen and were subsequently thawed in a 37 degrees C water bath. A purity of at least 90% was achieved for sorted or isolated CD4+, CD8+ and CD8+ TEMRA cells. From the cysteine up to the phenylalanine, the CDR3 has a length of 15 residues. Of the read, only the CDR3 DNA is kept; its 45 bases are in frame from base 1. V is cut back by 5 bases and J by 4 bases, with 10 bases in the junction unmatched. Per the germline V gene (reference sequence), DFQATT is the CDR1 and SNEGSKA is the CDR2.

RNA was extracted using the RNeasy kit, and roughly 0.5 to 1 ug of the RNA was reverse transcribed with random hexamers. The immunoSEQ multiplex PCR assay, covering 54 Vbeta and 13 Jbeta segments, was used to amplify TCR beta CDR3 regions. Bias from PCR amplification was corrected by using a synthetic template baseline for primer optimization and for computational correction. The study's processing was this. Reads were annotated to V, D and J genes according to IMGT and were analyzed with immunoSEQ Analyzer, with only productive sequences retained. Clonality was calculated as one minus the Shannon entropy normalized by log2 of the number of productive unique sequences. For each patient and control, public and private clones were evaluated within the 100 most prevalent clones. Susac-specific clones were defined as absent from healthy and MS cohorts, some 1,000 published viral clones and other ImmuneACCESS disease sequences. In-frame beta chains were kept once TCRdb had trimmed the public reads at Q25 with fastp and called clones with MiXCR. Rows matching on CDR3 protein sequence are summarized as one entry with the most common DNA and genes. TCRdb's processing, not the study's, gives the V and J calls here. The table for this sample lists 150,000 to 200,000 distinct CDR3 sequences; 85% to 95% of them were counted only once. Jointly, the top ten make up around 0.15% of the sample.

Study-wide findings and limitations: The TCR sequencing and HLA analysis was acknowledged to have included a relatively small number of individuals. Clonal expansion was seen in Susac syndrome CD8+ repertoires, peaking in CD8+ TEMRA cells and being greater in clinically active patients than in remitting ones. Approximately 17 and five Susac-specific public clones were found in the total CD8+ and CD8+ TEMRA repertoires, respectively.

The specimen was CD8+ T cells from PBMCs. The rearranged chain carries TRBV20-1 and TRBJ2-1, with 8 middle bases fitting TRBD2. This receptor was obtained from a human donor with Susac syndrome. The nucleotide sequence reads TGCAGTGCTCGCGGCGGGGGGACCCCATACAATGAGCAGTTCTTC. It is translated as CSARGGGTPYNEQFF.